This TCR beta chain was captured by sequencing in a study of cytomegalovirus exposure and HLA in healthy donors (dated by TCRdb to 2016 to 2017). Notes on the research overall: According to an earlier analysis of 587 of the donors, about 179 million T cells yielded 120 million or so unique TCR beta sequences and approximately 300 Gb of sequence data. An early release that covered some 630 HLA-typed donors contained around 300 gigabases of sequencing data and 65 million to 100 million unique TCR sequences. Of the approximately 400 genotyped donors, over 80% were placed in the genetic ancestry cluster associated with self-reported Caucasian donors. The study aimed to test whether cataloging public T cell receptors could reveal signatures of past pathogen exposure. The study profiled the T cell repertoires of around 700 subjects by immunosequencing and related them to cytomegalovirus serostatus. Besides the first cohort of roughly 700 subjects, a separate validation cohort made up of 120 or so different subjects was used. To predict cytomegalovirus infection status, the study combined high-throughput TCR immunosequencing, statistical association of individual TCRs with disease status, and machine learning. A later analysis re-examined previously published TCR beta repertoires from roughly 650 donors and added high-resolution HLA genotyping to investigate patterns of TCR occurrence. Rather than drawing on any new phenotypic data, the later analysis identified candidate immune exposures from TCR beta sequences and the way those sequences occurred across donors. In an earlier analysis of a few hundred of the donors, high-throughput TCR beta sequencing was used to judge whether each TCR beta V gene segment behaved as functional or pseudogenic. Donor age, sex, ethnicity and CMV serostatus were collected together with the repertoire data. Genome-wide SNP genotypes for about 60% of the roughly 700 donors were used in a later genetic analysis, which treated that subset as a discovery cohort. Every discovery cohort repertoire had been produced on one sequencing platform. HLA typing included class I and class II loci at four-digit resolution. The number of donors typed differed by locus, with roughly 629-640 for A, B, C, DRB1 and DQB1, roughly 520 for DQA1, 600 to 610 for DPA1, and some 440 for DPB1. A handful of DR-DQ haplotypes were treated as single units for association and clustering because of strong linkage in the cohort. Among 398 genotyped donors of the cohort, an average of roughly 230,000 unique TCR beta nucleotide sequences was sequenced per donor, of which about 19% were non-productive.

The library was generated by the immunoSEQ multiplex PCR assay. For the multiplex PCR, a mixture combining 60 forward primers for TCR Vbeta segments and 13 reverse primers for TCR Jbeta segments was used. Amplification of the CDR3 region of rearranged TCR beta genes was performed with a multiplex PCR assay on genomic DNA. The amplified TCR beta libraries were sequenced on the Illumina HiSeq System as 87-base-pair reads. For the original study's pipeline: Across the 500 to 850 repertoires, a later analysis counted 75 million to 90 million unique TCR beta chains, about 10 million of which were shared by at least two donors. A nearest-neighbor algorithm error-corrected the raw reads and collapsed the reads into unique sequences, merging closely related sequences to remove PCR and sequencing errors. V, D and J gene segments were assigned by aligning CDR3 sequences to IMGT reference sequences. For a sequence to be retained, a match of at least six nucleotides to both a V gene segment and a J gene segment was required. A rearrangement counted as productive if the CDR3 had no stop codons and remained in frame with V and J, and every other rearrangement counted as non-productive. CDR3 was defined according to IMGT convention as the region running from the second conserved V-encoded cysteine to the conserved J-encoded phenylalanine. In an earlier analysis of 500 to 650 of the donors, sequences lacking an unambiguous match to a single V gene segment were excluded. In an earlier analysis of some 590 of the donors, a V segment was called functional when productive rearrangements were above 56.7%, and segregating when the standard deviation between donors exceeded 5%. A statistical classification framework was developed to diagnose cytomegalovirus status using the catalog of TCR beta chain sequences. In a later analysis, TCR nucleotide sequences were compared against IMGT/GENE-DB human TR gene sequences so that V and J genes could be assigned. The TCRdist pipeline was used in a later analysis to assign CDR3 sequences and most-parsimonious VDJ recombination scenarios. In a later analysis, each TCR beta chain was defined by its CDR3 amino acid sequence together with its V-gene family, and reads lacking a unique V-gene family were excluded. To address suspected cross-contamination and a sequencing artifact, a later analysis removed 450 to 700 highly shared, low-generation-probability nucleotide sequences. For each public chain, a later analysis derived a clonal expansion index from normalized ranks of inferred template counts within each repertoire. In a later analysis, generation probabilities were computed using a VDJ recombination model fitted to out-of-frame rearrangements, and the results were checked against IGoR. In a later analysis, hypergeometric tests were used to score TCR-TCR, TCR-HLA and TCR-CMV co-occurrence, with a repertoire-size bias correction applied to TCR pairs. False discovery rates were estimated in a later analysis by permuting HLA or CMV assignments 20 times. In a later analysis, co-occurring TCRs were grouped using DBSCAN, and TCRdist sequence similarity was added for clustering within HLA-allele-positive subsets. Co-occurrence clustering excluded repertoires with fewer than 30,000 or more than 120,000 public chains, plus five with anomalous nucleotide sharing. Held by TCRdb, this immuneACCESS table contains in-frame sequences only and omits some clones. Under half of the omission traces to an unresolved V gene where checked; the cause of the rest is unknown. V, J and clone size were drawn from that table, and D and trimming were deduced from the DNA. The table for this sample lists fewer than 350,000 clones; around 90% of them were counted only once. The ten biggest clones cover about 2.5% of the sample.

The cohort was made up of several hundred healthy bone marrow donors. At the time of sampling, every cohort member was nominally healthy, though immune exposures that went unrecorded were likely present. The donor was CMV seronegative and was included in the group of approximately 350 seronegative cohort members. Every donor gave a peripheral blood sample, and the peripheral blood mononuclear cells from that sample were used for TCR beta sequencing. The Qiagen DNeasy Blood Extraction Kit was used to extract genomic DNA from the blood cell samples. Trimming costs V 2 bases and J 6 bases, and their ends lie 16 bases apart. The germline V gene encodes CDR1 LNHDA and CDR2 SQIVND (reference sequence). From the cysteine through the phenylalanine, the CDR3 covers 15 amino acids. The entry retains the CDR3 DNA only, 45 bases that are in frame from base 1. The paper as a whole reports these results and caveats: A later genetic analysis reported fewer N-insertions in productive TCRs among donors in an Asian-associated ancestry cluster than the approximately 670-donor mean. In a later analysis, HLA-associated TCR beta chains showed more clonal expansion and lower generation probabilities than non-associated chains that were equally common. Because HLA typing was missing for some donors at each locus, association tests included only the typed subset. A later analysis reported that several top co-occurrence clusters appeared linked to parvovirus B19, influenza, CMV and Epstein-Barr virus. The cohort was sequenced for TCR beta chains only, and without alpha or paired-chain data the features that could be detected were limited. Most TCR sequences were seen in very few donors, while some public TCRs were found in many individuals. When HLA alleles, especially DR and DQ, strongly co-occurred, TCR associations were difficult to assign to individual alleles. Presence/absence analyses assumed roughly uniform sequencing depth across donors, an assumption that may not hold. A later analysis found that most CMV-associated TCR beta chains appeared HLA-restricted, with HLA associations seemingly driven largely by CMV exposure. A few of the identified cytomegalovirus-associated TCR beta chains were confirmed in vitro to be specific for cytomegalovirus antigens. Because counts were too low, about 15 rarely observed V segments, including chromosome 9 orphons, were left out of the earlier analysis of 500 to 650 of the donors. Correlated functional status among segregating V segments might reflect linkage disequilibrium, but an unknown experimental factor could not be ruled out. Broadly in line with IMGT annotations, most TCR beta V segments showed up in productive rearrangements about 87% or about 30% of the time in an earlier analysis of approximately 640 of the donors. V-gene and J-gene trimming of TCR beta chains was associated with a missense DCLRE1C variant in a later genetic analysis, and the association was replicated in an independent cohort. In the study, about 150 TCR beta chains were listed as associated with cytomegalovirus. The authors suggested that the approach could potentially be generalized to other disease states and immunological phenotypes. A cluster of highly shared sequence variants was judged likely to represent a technical artifact of the sequencing pipeline. According to a later analysis, TCR association rates differed among HLA loci, with DRB1 alleles showing the most associated TCRs and HLA-C alleles showing the fewest. At a false discovery rate of 0.05, a later analysis linked fewer than 20,000 TCR beta sequences to specific HLA alleles. The only immune exposure information available for the cohort was CMV serostatus. A further reported finding was that TCR beta sequences accurately predicted the HLA-A and HLA-B alleles for most subjects in the first cohort. The classifier was reported to diagnose cytomegalovirus status with high specificity and sensitivity in both the original cohort and the validation cohort. Some IMGT-functional V segments, including TRBV6-2 and TRBV6-3, could not be told apart with the 87-base-pair reads, so those segments were excluded.

Notes on this clone: Its antigen remains undetermined. Base quality data are lacking; no much larger clone is found one base away.

This receptor was identified in a woman under 30 in good health and CMV-seronegative. The specimen was PBMCs. This receptor chain uses TRBV19 and TRBJ1-2, with an unclear D gene assignment. The CDR3 region: CASSITEGRRDGYTF. The DNA sequence follows: TGTGCCAGTAGTATAACCGAGGGCCGGAGGGATGGCTACACCTTC.